The text below deals with one T cell receptor (beta chain). The sample belongs to a study of blood T cell repertoires in COVID-19. About the research overall: The samples span acute and convalescent COVID-19 from the United States, Italy and Spain. The analysed material was cDNA or gDNA that came from T cells, B-cell-depleted T cells, or PBMCs.

TCRdb's copy holds only in-frame clones and misses some; the assay was immunoSEQ multiplex PCR. The repertoire consists of roughly 250,000 clones, with around 82% occurring once and the leading ten covering approximately 4.4%. Germline values: CDR1 SGHVS, CDR2 FNYEAQ. This CDR3 is built from 17 residues. V dropped 1 base and J dropped 2; count of bases not matched to a gene: 8. The J gene is TRBJ2-1, the V gene TRBV7-6; 7 bases are shared with TRBD2. Sequencing was done on a sample of peripheral blood. This clonotype originated in a man in his forties or fifties with active or convalescent COVID-19. The CDR3 protein is CASSLVTGTITYNEQFF. CDR3 DNA: TGTGCCAGCAGCTTAGTTACCGGGACTATAACCTACAATGAGCAGTTCTTC.